The present T cell receptor beta chain was sequenced within a study of blood T cell repertoires in COVID-19. In the study's own analysis: Nucleated cell number was recorded as an estimate derived from reference gene primer amplification. Generated by immunoSEQ multiplex PCR, the TCRdb table keeps only in-frame clones and is missing some. V, J and clone size were drawn from that table, and D and trimming were deduced from the DNA. The sample carries approximately 110,000 clones, roughly nine tenths recorded once. The V and J ends lost 2 bases and 1 base respectively, with 10 bases between them. Germline-derived CDR1 and CDR2 are MNHEY and SMNVEV (reference sequence). The CDR3 spans 15 residues.

The sequence was collected from a man aged 40-55 years with acute or convalescent COVID-19. The chain joins TRBV27 to TRBJ2-3; TRBD1 might be the D (6 bases). Sequenced material: peripheral blood. CDR3 nucleotides: TGTGCCAGCAGTTTACGGCAGGGGCGCACAGATACGCAGTATTTT. This translates into CASSLRQGRTDTQYF.